The source of this T cell receptor beta chain is a study of CD8 T cells in Susac syndrome. Germline lookup yields CDR1 SGHTA and CDR2 FQGNSA. Trimming took 5 bases from V and 4 from J, leaving 19 bases between them. This CDR3 comprises 16 residues. High-throughput TCR beta sequencing covered peripheral CD8+ and CD4+ T cells. Stable or active relapsing-remitting multiple sclerosis, untreated and meeting revised McDonald criteria, defined the controls. TEMRA cells were FACS-enriched, unlike CD8+ and CD4+ T cells, which were negatively isolated. This clonotype showed up just once. Random-hexamer reverse transcription was applied to roughly 0.5 to 1 ug RNA. immunoSEQ multiplex PCR amplified TCR beta CDR3 across 54 Vbeta, 13 Jbeta. TCRdb processed the immunoSEQ multiplex PCR reads anew with MiXCR; each CDR3 protein has one entry. There are some 400,000 distinct CDR3 sequences in the sample; roughly 85% occur only once, and about 0.12% lies in the top ten.

V gene TRBV7-2 combines with J gene TRBJ2-3; possible D gene TRBD2, 6 bases. The sequenced sample was CD8+ T cells from PBMCs. This clonotype was sampled from a human donor with multiple sclerosis. The DNA of the CDR3 is TGTGCCAGCAGCATTAGACGGGGGTACAATTCAGATACGCAGTATTTT. The encoded protein is CASSIRRGYNSDTQYF.